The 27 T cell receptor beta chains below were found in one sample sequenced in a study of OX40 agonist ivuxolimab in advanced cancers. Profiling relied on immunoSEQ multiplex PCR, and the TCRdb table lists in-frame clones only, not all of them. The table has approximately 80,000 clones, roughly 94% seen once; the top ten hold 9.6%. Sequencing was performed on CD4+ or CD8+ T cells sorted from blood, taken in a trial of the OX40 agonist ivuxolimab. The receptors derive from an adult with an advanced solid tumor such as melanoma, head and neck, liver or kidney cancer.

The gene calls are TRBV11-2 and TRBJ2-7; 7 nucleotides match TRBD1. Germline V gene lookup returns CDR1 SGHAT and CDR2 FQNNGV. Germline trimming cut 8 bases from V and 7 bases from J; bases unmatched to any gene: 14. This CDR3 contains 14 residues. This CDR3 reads CASRLGLTGDEQYF. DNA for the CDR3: TGTGCCAGCCGACTGGGGTTAACAGGGGATGAGCAGTACTTC.

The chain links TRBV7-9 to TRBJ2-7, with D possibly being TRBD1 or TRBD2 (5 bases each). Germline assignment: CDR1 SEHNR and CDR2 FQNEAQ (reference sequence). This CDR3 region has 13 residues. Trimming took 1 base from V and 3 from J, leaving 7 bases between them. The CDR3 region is CASSLGDLYEQYF. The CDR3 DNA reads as TGTGCCAGCAGCTTAGGGGACCTCTACGAGCAGTACTTC.

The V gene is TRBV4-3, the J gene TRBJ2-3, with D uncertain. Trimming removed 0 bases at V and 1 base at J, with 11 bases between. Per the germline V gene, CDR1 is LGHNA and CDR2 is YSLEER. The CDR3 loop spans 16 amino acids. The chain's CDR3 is CASSQDYGGGTDTQYF. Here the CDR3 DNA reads TGCGCCAGCAGCCAAGATTACGGTGGTGGCACAGATACGCAGTATTTT.

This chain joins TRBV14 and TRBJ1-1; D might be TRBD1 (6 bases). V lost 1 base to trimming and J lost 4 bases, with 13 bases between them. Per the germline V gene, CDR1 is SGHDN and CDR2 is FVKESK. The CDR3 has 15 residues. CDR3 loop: CASSQATGSGTEAFF. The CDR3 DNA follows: TGTGCCAGCAGCCAAGCGACAGGAAGTGGCACTGAAGCTTTCTTT.

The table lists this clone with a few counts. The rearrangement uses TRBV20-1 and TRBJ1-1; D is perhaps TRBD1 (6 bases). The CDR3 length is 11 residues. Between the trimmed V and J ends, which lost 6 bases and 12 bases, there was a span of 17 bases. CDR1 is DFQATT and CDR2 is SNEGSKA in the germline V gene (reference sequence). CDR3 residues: CSARTDLPSFF. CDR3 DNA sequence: TGCAGTGCAAGGACAGACCTGCCTTCTTTCTTT.

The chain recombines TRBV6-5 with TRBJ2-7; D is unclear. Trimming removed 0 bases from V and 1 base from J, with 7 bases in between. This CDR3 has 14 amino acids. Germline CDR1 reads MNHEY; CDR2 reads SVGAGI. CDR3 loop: CASSYSGPSYEQYF. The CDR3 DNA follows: TGTGCCAGCAGTTACTCAGGGCCATCCTACGAGCAGTACTTC.

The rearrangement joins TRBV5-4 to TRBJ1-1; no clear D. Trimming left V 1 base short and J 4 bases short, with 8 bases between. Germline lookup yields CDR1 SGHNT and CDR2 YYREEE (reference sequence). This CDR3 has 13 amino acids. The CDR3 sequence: CASSLFGSTEAFF. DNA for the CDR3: TGTGCCAGCAGCTTGTTCGGGAGCACTGAAGCTTTCTTT. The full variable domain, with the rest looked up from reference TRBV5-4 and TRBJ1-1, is ETGVTQSPTHLIKTRGQQVTLRCSSQSGHNTVSWYQQALGQGPQFIFQYYREEENGRGNFPPRFSGLQFPNYSSELNVNALELDDSALYLCASSLFGSTEAFFGQGTRLTVV.

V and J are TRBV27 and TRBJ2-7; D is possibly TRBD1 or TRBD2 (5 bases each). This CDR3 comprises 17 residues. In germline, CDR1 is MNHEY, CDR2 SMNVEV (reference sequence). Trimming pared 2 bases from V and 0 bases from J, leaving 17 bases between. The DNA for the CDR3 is TGTGCCAGCAGTTTACAGCCCGGGACGGAGAGCTCCTACGAGCAGTACTTC. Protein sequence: CASSLQPGTESSYEQYF.

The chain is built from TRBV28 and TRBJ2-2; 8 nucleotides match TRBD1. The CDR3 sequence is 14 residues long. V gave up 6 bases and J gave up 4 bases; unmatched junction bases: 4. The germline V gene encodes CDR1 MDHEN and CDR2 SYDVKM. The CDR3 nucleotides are TGTGCCAGCAGGGGGACAGGCGGCACCGGGGAGCTGTTTTTT. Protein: CASRGTGGTGELFF.

For the CDR3, the DNA is TGTGCCAGCAGTTTGGGAGGGAATGAAAAACTGTTTTTT. Translated: CASSLGGNEKLFF. The genes are TRBV6-6 and TRBJ1-4, with no clear D. V lost 4 bases to trimming and J lost 5 bases, with 8 bases between them. Germline CDR1 MNHNY, CDR2 SVGAGI (reference sequence). The CDR3 contains 13 residues.

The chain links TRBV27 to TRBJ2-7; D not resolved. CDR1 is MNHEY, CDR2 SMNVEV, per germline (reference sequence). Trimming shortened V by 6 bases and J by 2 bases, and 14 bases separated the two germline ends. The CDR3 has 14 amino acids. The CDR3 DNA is TGTGCCAGCAGCCCCGGTGGCTCCACCTACGAGCAGTACTTC. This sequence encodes CASSPGGSTYEQYF.

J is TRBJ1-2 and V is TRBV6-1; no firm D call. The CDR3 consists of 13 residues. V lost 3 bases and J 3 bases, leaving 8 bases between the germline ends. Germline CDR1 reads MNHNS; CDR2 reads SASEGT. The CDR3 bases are TGTGCCAGCAGTGAGGACGAAGACTATGGCTACACCTTC. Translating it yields CASSEDEDYGYTF.

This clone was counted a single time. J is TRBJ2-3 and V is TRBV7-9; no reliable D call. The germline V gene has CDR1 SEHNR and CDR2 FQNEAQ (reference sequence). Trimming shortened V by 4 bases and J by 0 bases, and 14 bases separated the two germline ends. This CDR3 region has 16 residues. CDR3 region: CASSSTPVSSTDTQYF. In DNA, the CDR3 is TGTGCCAGCAGCTCAACCCCGGTATCTAGCACAGATACGCAGTATTTT.

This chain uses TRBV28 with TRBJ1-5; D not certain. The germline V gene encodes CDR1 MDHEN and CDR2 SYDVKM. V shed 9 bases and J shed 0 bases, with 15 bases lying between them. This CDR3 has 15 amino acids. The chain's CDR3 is CASRMGAHSNQPQHF. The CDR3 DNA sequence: TGTGCCAGTCGTATGGGCGCCCATAGCAATCAGCCCCAGCATTTT. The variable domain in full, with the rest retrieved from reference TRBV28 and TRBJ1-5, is DVKVTQSSRYLVKRTGEKVFLECVQDMDHENMFWYRQDPGLGLRLIYFSYDVKMKEKGDIPEGYSVSREKKERFSLILESASTNQTSMYLCASRMGAHSNQPQHFGDGTRLSIL.

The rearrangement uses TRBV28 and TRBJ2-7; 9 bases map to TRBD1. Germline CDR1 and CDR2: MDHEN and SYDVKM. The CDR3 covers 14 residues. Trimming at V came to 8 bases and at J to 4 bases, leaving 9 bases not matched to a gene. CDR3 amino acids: CASSIQQGAYEQYF. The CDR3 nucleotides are TGTGCCAGCTCAATTCAACAGGGGGCTTACGAGCAGTACTTC.

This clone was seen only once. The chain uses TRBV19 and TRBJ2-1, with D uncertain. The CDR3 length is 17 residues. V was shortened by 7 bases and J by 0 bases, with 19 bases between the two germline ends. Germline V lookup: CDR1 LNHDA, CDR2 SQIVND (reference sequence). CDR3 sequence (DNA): TGTGCCAGTACCCTATCTGGTCTCCCAAGCTCCTACAATGAGCAGTTCTTC. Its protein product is CASTLSGLPSSYNEQFF.

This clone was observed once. CDR3 sequence reads: CASSSGTNYEQYF. CDR3 bases: TGTGCCAGCAGCTCTGGGACTAACTACGAGCAGTACTTC. This chain connects TRBV5-6 to TRBJ2-7; the match to TRBD2 covers 7 bases. The J segment lost 3 bases and the V segment lost 3 bases, leaving 3 bases of the junction unmatched. This CDR3 comprises 13 residues. Germline V gives CDR1 SGHDT, CDR2 YYEEEE.

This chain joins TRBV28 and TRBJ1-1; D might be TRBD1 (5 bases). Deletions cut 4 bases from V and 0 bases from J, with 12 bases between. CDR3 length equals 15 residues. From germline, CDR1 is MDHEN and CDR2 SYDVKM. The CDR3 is CASSWDRGLNTEAFF. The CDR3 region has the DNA TGTGCCAGCAGTTGGGACCGAGGGTTGAACACTGAAGCTTTCTTT.

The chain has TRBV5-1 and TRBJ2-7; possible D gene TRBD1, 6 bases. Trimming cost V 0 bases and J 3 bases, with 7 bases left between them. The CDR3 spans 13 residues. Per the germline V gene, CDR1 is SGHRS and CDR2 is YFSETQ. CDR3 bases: TGCGCCAGCAGCTTGGGGACAGACTACGAGCAGTACTTC. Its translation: CASSLGTDYEQYF.

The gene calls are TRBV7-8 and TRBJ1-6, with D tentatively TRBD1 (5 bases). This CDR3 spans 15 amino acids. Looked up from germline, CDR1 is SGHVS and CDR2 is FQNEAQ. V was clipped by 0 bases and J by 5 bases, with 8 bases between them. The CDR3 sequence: CASSLARGDNSPLHF. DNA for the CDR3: TGTGCCAGCAGCTTAGCGCGGGGGGATAATTCACCCCTCCACTTT.

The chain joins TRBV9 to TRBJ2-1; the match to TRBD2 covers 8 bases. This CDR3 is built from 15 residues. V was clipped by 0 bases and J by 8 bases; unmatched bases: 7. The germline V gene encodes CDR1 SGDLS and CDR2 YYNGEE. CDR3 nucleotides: TGTGCCAGCAGCGTAGTTTCGAGCGGGAGCTATGAGCAGTTCTTC. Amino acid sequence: CASSVVSSGSYEQFF.

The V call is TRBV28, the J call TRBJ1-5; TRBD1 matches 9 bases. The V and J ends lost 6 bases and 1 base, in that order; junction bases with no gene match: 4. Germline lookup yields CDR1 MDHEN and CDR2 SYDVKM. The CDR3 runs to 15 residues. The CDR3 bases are TGTGCCAGCAGCTCCGGGACAGGGAGCAATCAGCCCCAGCATTTT. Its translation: CASSSGTGSNQPQHF.

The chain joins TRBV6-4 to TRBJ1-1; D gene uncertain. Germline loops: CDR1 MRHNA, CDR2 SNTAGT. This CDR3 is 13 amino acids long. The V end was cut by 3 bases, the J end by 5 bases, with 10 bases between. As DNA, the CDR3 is TGTGCCAGCAGTGAAACGGCCGGGACTGAAGCTTTCTTT. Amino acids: CASSETAGTEAFF.

DNA of the CDR3: TGTGCCAGTAGTATAGCGGGAAGGAGAGGCTACACCTTC. This codes for CASSIAGRRGYTF. The genes are TRBV19 and TRBJ1-2, with D uncertain. The ends were cut back, 1 base at V and 8 bases at J, with 11 bases in the middle. The germline V gene encodes CDR1 LNHDA and CDR2 SQIVND (reference sequence). The CDR3 contains 13 residues.

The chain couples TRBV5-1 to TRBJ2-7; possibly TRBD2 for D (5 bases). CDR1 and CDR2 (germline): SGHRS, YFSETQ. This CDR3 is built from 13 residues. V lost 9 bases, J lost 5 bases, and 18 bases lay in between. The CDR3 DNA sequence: TGCGCCACCGCAAGCTCGGGGTCCCACGAGCAGTACTTC. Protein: CATASSGSHEQYF.

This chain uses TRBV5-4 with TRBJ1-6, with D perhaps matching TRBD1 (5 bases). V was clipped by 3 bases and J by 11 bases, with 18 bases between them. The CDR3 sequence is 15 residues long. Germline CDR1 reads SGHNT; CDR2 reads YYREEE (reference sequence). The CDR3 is CASSSWDPYDPPLHF. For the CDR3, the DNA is TGTGCCAGCAGCTCTTGGGACCCTTATGATCCACCCCTCCACTTT. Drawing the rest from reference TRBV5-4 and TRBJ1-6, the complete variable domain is ETGVTQSPTHLIKTRGQQVTLRCSSQSGHNTVSWYQQALGQGPQFIFQYYREEENGRGNFPPRFSGLQFPNYSSELNVNALELDDSALYLCASSSWDPYDPPLHFGNGTRLTVT.

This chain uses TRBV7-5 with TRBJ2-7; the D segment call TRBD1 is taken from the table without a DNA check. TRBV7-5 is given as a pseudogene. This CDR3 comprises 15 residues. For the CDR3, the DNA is TGTGCCAGAAGCTTCTACAGGGGTATCATCTACGAGCAGTACTTC. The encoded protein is CARSFYRGIIYEQYF.